One and the same sample provided the 11 T cell receptor beta chains below, sequenced in a study of blood T cell repertoires in COVID-19 (dated by TCRdb to 2018 to 2020). Libraries were constructed by the immunoSEQ multiplex PCR assay. TCRdb retrieved this table from immuneACCESS and kept in-frame rearrangements only. Not all clones are present; in checked studies, unresolved V genes account for under half, and no reason is known for the remainder. The sample contains approximately 90,000 clones, about four fifths of them found a single time. The ten biggest clones cover approximately 6.3% of the sample. Sequenced material: peripheral blood. The receptor set was obtained from a man aged 70-80 years with COVID-19, enrolled during active disease.

The rearrangement uses TRBV6-5 and TRBJ1-2; TRBD1 matches at 9 bases. This CDR3 has 15 amino acids. Germline-derived CDR1 and CDR2 are MNHEY and SVGAGI. V lost 5 bases to trimming and J lost 6 bases; unmatched junction nucleotides: 10. In nucleotides, the CDR3 is TGTGCCAGCAGTACAACGACAGGGGGTGAAGATGGCTACACCTTC. It translates to CASSTTTGGEDGYTF.

This clone occurred a few times. V gene TRBV16 combines with J gene TRBJ2-7, with 7 bases aligning to TRBD2. The CDR3 has 15 amino acids. The junction had 4 bases not matched to a gene; V was cut back by 2 bases and J by 0 bases. Germline values: CDR1 KGHSY, CDR2 FQNENV. The CDR3, as DNA: TGTGCCAGCAGCCAAAGCGGGGTTGGCTCCTACGAGCAGTACTTC. Translation: CASSQSGVGSYEQYF.

The J gene is TRBJ1-5, the V gene TRBV11-2, with D maybe TRBD1 (5 bases). Per germline, CDR1 SGHAT and CDR2 FQNNGV. V gave up 1 base and J gave up 6 bases, with 10 bases separating them. CDR3 length: 14 residues. CDR3 sequence (DNA): TGTGCCAGCAGCTTAGGGCAGGGAAGTCAGCCCCAGCATTTT. This sequence encodes CASSLGQGSQPQHF.

The chain employs TRBV29-1 and TRBJ1-2; D is perhaps TRBD1 (6 bases). Germline V lookup: CDR1 SQVTM, CDR2 ANQGSEA. The CDR3 is 13 residues long. Trimming left V 4 bases short and J 2 bases short, with 11 bases between. The CDR3 loop is CSVARDTNYGYTF. CDR3 sequence (DNA): TGCAGCGTTGCTCGGGACACGAACTATGGCTACACCTTC. Full variable domain (outside the CDR3, taken from reference TRBV29-1 and TRBJ1-2): SAVISQKPSRDICQRGTSLTIQCQVDSQVTMMFWYRQQPGQSLTLIATANQGSEATYESGFVIDKFPISRPNLTFSTLTVSNMSPEDSSIYLCSVARDTNYGYTFGSGTRLTVV.

The chain carries TRBV11-2 and TRBJ2-7, with D possibly being TRBD2 (5 bases). Germline-derived CDR1 and CDR2 are SGHAT and FQNNGV. V was cut by 4 bases and J by 3 bases, with 7 bases left in between. CDR3 length: 12 residues. The chain's CDR3 is CASSYRDYEQYF. The CDR3 coding sequence is TGTGCCAGCAGCTACCGGGACTACGAGCAGTACTTC.

There are many counts of this clone. The chain employs TRBV4-2 and TRBJ1-4; the match to TRBD1 covers 7 bases. V was clipped by 3 bases and J by 10 bases; unmatched bases: 14. This CDR3 contains 16 residues. Germline CDR1 reads LGHNA; CDR2 reads YNFKEQ. The CDR3 region has the DNA TGTGCCAGCAGCCAGGCCCTTACAGGGGTAGGAGGAAAACTGTTTTTT. Protein product: CASSQALTGVGGKLFF.

This clone occurred once. The same CDR3 also results from other DNA sequences found in this sample. This chain connects TRBV18 to TRBJ1-2; 9 bases are shared with TRBD1. The CDR3 extends over 14 amino acids. The junction had 0 bases not matched to a gene; V was cut back by 0 bases and J by 4 bases. Germline lookup yields CDR1 KGHSH and CDR2 LQKENI. CDR3 amino acids: CASSPPGQGYGYTF. CDR3 nucleotide sequence: TGTGCCAGCTCACCACCGGGACAGGGCTATGGCTACACCTTC. The full variable domain, rest sourced from reference TRBV18 and TRBJ1-2, is NAGVMQNPRHLVRRRGQEARLRCSPMKGHSHVYWYRQLPEEGLKFMVYLQKENIIDESGMPKERFSAEFPKEGPSILRIQQVVRGDSAAYFCASSPPGQGYGYTFGSGTRLTVV.

This clone has more than one count but fewer than ten. This chain links TRBV9 with TRBJ2-7, with 7 bases aligning to TRBD1. Germline V gene data show CDR1 as SGDLS and CDR2 as YYNGEE. V trimming: 0 bases; J trimming: 0 bases; junction bases outside the gene matches: 3. CDR3 size: 15 residues. The CDR3 loop is CASSVETGSSYEQYF. The CDR3 DNA reads TGTGCCAGCAGCGTAGAGACAGGGAGCTCCTACGAGCAGTACTTC. The full variable domain, in which reference TRBV9 and TRBJ2-7 provide the parts outside the CDR3, is DSGVTQTPKHLITATGQRVTLRCSPRSGDLSVYWYQQSLDQGLQFLIQYYNGEERAKGNILERFSAQQFPDLHSELNLSSLELGDSALYFCASSVETGSSYEQYFGPGTRLTVT.

This sequence joins TRBV2 and TRBJ1-3; 8 bases are a match to TRBD1. The CDR3 is 15 amino acids. The germline V gene has CDR1 SNHLY and CDR2 FYNNEI. The V and J ends lost 4 bases and 2 bases, in that order; junction bases with no gene match: 4. The chain's CDR3 is CASSGEGQAGNTIYF. Here the CDR3 DNA reads TGTGCCAGCAGTGGGGAGGGACAGGCTGGAAACACCATATATTTT.

The J gene is TRBJ2-5, the V gene TRBV6-5; tentatively, D is TRBD2 (6 bases). V was trimmed by 5 bases and J by 7 bases, leaving 14 bases between them. The CDR3 extends over 13 amino acids. Germline V gene sequence: CDR1 MNHEY, CDR2 SVGAGI. CDR3 residues: CASSKGLITTQYF. The CDR3 region has the DNA TGTGCCAGCAGTAAGGGACTTATAACGACCCAGTACTTC.

The V gene is TRBV5-4, the J gene TRBJ1-2, with TRBD1 matching 10 bases. The CDR3 extends over 16 amino acids. Germline CDR1 SGHNT, CDR2 YYREEE (reference sequence). The junction had 11 bases not matched to a gene; V was cut back by 4 bases and J by 5 bases. The CDR3 spells CASSLSSWGQGYGYTF. The CDR3 coding sequence is TGTGCCAGCAGCCTTTCCTCCTGGGGACAGGGGTATGGCTACACCTTC.